This T cell receptor (beta chain) was identified during a study of T cells in Graves' hyperthyroidism and ophthalmopathy. Study details: Peripheral blood specimens were obtained at initial diagnosis, prior to any treatment. Study-level results: Most thyroid clonotypes expanded above 0.001 appeared in blood too.

From RNA transcripts, TCR beta CDR3 regions were amplified. Initially, a first-round RT-PCR of the TCR CDR3 employed the HTBI primer set. TCRdb re-derived calls from the multiplex PCR reads in MiXCR, one entry per CDR3 protein. This sample has hundreds of thousands of distinct CDR3 sequences, with around 15% found just once. CDR3 length: 12 amino acids. Between the trimmed V and J ends, which lost 1 base and 7 bases, there was a span of 7 bases. Germline loops: CDR1 LGHDT, CDR2 YNNKEL (reference sequence). In its sample, this clonotype was seen a few times. Its matching antigen is unknown. This sequence was found in a woman between 50 and 59 years old with Graves' ophthalmopathy. The material sequenced was blood. This chain links TRBV3-1 with TRBJ1-2; no firm D call. The CDR3 is CASSQGPGGYTF. The CDR3, as DNA: TGTGCCAGCAGCCAAGGACCAGGTGGCTACACCTTC.